One sample yielded the 3 T cell receptor beta chains listed below, sequenced in a study of neurological immune-mediated disorders. TCRdb itself ran the 5' RACE reads through MiXCR, one entry per CDR3 protein. Among about 30,000 distinct CDR3 sequences listed, roughly 14% were seen once. Sequenced sample: PBMCs. All receptors derive from a man aged 65 to 79 in good health.

This clonotype is termed medium-sized. V gene TRBV5-1 combines with J gene TRBJ2-5; weak D call: TRBD2 (6 bases). V shed 4 bases and J shed 2 bases, with 15 bases lying between them. In germline, CDR1 is SGHRS, CDR2 YFSETQ. The CDR3 runs to 15 residues. This chain's CDR3 is CASSTQGTGQETQYF. The CDR3 DNA is TGCGCCAGCAGCACTCAAGGGACTGGACAAGAGACCCAGTACTTC.

Concerning this clonotype: This sequence may be a read error, since a much larger clone differs from it by one base. V gene TRBV6-6 combines with J gene TRBJ2-1; TRBD1 agrees at 8 bases. V lost 5 bases and J lost 3; bases outside the gene matches: 6. The CDR3 consists of 15 residues. Germline CDR1 reads MNHNY; CDR2 reads SVGAGI (reference sequence). The CDR3 loop reads CASSGGQAIYNEQFF. CDR3 in DNA: TGTGCCAGCAGTGGGGGACAGGCTATCTACAATGAGCAGTTCTTC.

The chain carries TRBV15 and TRBJ2-7, with 7 bases lining up with TRBD2. This CDR3 comprises 17 residues. CDR1 LNHNV and CDR2 YYDKDF come from the germline V gene (reference sequence). V lost 0 bases to trimming and J lost 5 bases; unmatched junction nucleotides: 13. The CDR3 DNA reads TGTGCCACCAGCAGAGATCTAGGGACCGGGAGGAGGCACGAGCAGTACTTC. This encodes CATSRDLGTGRRHEQYF.